The text below deals with one T cell receptor beta chain. The antigen is undetermined. The entry originates in a study of cytomegalovirus exposure and HLA in healthy donors. The protocol was immunoSEQ multiplex PCR, while the TCRdb copy is restricted to in-frame clones and leaves out a portion. The table lists about 110,000 clones, approximately 85% of them singletons. V shed 4 bases and J shed 10 bases, with 12 bases lying between them. There are 12 residues in the CDR3. CDR1 SGHTS and CDR2 YDEGEE come from the germline V gene. Study results and limitations: As confirmed in vitro, a few CMV-associated chains were specific for CMV antigens.

Sequencing was done on a sample of PBMCs. The chain combines TRBV5-8 with TRBJ2-1; tentative D call: TRBD1 (6 bases). The receptor comes from a woman aged 18 to 35 in good health and CMV-seronegative. DNA of the CDR3: TGTGCCAGCAGCCCACCTACAGGGGAGCAGTTCTTC. This encodes CASSPPTGEQFF.